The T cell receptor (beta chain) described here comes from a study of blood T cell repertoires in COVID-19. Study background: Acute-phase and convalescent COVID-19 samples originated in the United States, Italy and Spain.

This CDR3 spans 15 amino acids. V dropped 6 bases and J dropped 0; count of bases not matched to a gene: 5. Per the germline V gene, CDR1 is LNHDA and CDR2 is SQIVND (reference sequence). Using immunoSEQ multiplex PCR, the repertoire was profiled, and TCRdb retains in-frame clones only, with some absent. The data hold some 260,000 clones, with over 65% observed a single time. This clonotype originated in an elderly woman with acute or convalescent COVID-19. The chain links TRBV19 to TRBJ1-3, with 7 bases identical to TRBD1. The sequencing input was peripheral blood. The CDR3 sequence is CASRPGQLSGNTIYF. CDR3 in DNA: TGTGCCAGTAGGCCGGGACAGCTCTCTGGAAACACCATATATTTT.